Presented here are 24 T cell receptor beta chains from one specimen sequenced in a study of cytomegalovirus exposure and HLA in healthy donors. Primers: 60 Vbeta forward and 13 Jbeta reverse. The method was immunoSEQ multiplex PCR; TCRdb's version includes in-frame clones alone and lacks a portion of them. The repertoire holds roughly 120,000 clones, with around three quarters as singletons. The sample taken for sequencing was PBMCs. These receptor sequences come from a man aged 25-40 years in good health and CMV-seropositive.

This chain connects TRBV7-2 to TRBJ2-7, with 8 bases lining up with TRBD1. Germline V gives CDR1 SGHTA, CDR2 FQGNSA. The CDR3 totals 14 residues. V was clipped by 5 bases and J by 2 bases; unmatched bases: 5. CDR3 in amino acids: CASSQWTGPYEQYF. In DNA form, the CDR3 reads TGTGCCAGCAGCCAATGGACAGGGCCCTACGAGCAGTACTTC.

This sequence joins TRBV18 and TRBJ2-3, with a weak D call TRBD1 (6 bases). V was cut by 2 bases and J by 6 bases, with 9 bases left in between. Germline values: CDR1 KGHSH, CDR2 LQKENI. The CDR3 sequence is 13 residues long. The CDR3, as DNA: TGTGCCAGCTCACCAGGGGGCATGGATACGCAGTATTTT. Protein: CASSPGGMDTQYF.

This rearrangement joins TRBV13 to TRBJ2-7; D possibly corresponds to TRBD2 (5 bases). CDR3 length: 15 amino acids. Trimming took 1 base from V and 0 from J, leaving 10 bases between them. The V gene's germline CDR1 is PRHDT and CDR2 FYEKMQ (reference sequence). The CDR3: CASSLVRGTSYEQYF. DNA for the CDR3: TGTGCCAGCAGCTTAGTCCGGGGTACCTCCTACGAGCAGTACTTC.

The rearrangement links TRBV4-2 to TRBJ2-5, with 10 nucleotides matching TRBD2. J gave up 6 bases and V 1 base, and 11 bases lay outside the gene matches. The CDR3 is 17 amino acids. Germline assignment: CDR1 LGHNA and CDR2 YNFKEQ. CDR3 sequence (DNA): TGTGCCAGCAGCCAAGTCCCCACCGGGACTAGCGCTCAGACCCAGTACTTC. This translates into CASSQVPTGTSAQTQYF.

The CDR3 sequence is CAISGGTSGSIDTQYF. In DNA form, the CDR3 reads TGTGCCATCAGTGGTGGGACTAGCGGGAGTATAGATACGCAGTATTTT. This rearrangement joins TRBV10-3 to TRBJ2-3; 14 nucleotides align to TRBD2. Germline V gives CDR1 ENHRY, CDR2 SYGVKD. The trim removed 4 bases at V and 5 bases at J, leaving 5 bases unmatched. The CDR3 consists of 16 residues.

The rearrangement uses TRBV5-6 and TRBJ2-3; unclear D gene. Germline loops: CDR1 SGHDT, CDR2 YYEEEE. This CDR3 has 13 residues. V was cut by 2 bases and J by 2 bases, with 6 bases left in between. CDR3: CASSFPLTDTQYF. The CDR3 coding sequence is TGTGCCAGCAGCTTCCCCCTCACAGATACGCAGTATTTT.

In nucleotides, the CDR3 is TGCGCCAGCAGCTTGGATCTCGCAGGGAGCACAGATACGCAGTATTTT. Protein: CASSLDLAGSTDTQYF. The chain has TRBV5-1 and TRBJ2-3; D may be TRBD1 (5 bases). Germline CDR1 and CDR2: SGHRS and YFSETQ. The CDR3 is made up of 16 amino acids. V lost 0 bases, J lost 0 bases, and 11 bases lay in between.

In DNA, the CDR3 is TGCAGCGTCCACACAGGGCGCGGGGCCAACGTCCTGACTTTC. Encoded protein: CSVHTGRGANVLTF. The chain recombines TRBV29-1 with TRBJ2-6; TRBD1 is a possible D gene (6 bases). V was shortened by 6 bases and J by 4 bases, with 13 bases between the two germline ends. This CDR3 contains 14 residues. Germline V gene data show CDR1 as SQVTM and CDR2 as ANQGSEA.

CDR3 nucleotides: TGTGCCAGCAGTCGAAACAGGGGGCACCAAGAGACCCAGTACTTC. Translation: CASSRNRGHQETQYF. The J gene is TRBJ2-5, the V gene TRBV6-1, with 9 bases identical to TRBD1. V lost 5 bases to trimming and J lost 0 bases; unmatched junction nucleotides: 4. There are 15 residues in the CDR3. Per germline, CDR1 MNHNS and CDR2 SASEGT.

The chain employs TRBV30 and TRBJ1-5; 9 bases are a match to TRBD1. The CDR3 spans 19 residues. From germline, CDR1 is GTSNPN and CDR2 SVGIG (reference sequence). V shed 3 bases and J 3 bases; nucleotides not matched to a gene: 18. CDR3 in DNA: TGTGCCTGGAGCGGGGGGAATTCCGGGACAGGGTATTACAATCAGCCCCAGCATTTT. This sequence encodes CAWSGGNSGTGYYNQPQHF.

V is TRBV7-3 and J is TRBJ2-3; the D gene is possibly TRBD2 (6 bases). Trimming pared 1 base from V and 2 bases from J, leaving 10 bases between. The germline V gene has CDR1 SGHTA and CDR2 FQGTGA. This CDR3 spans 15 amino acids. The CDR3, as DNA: TGTGCCAGCAGCTTAAGAGGGACTTACACAGATACGCAGTATTTT. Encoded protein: CASSLRGTYTDTQYF. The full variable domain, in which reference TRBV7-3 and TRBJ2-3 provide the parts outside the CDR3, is GAGVSQTPSNKVTEKGKYVELRCDPISGHTALYWYRQSLGQGPEFLIYFQGTGAADDSGLPNDRFFAVRPEGSVSTLKIQRTERGDSAVYLCASSLRGTYTDTQYFGPGTRLTVL.

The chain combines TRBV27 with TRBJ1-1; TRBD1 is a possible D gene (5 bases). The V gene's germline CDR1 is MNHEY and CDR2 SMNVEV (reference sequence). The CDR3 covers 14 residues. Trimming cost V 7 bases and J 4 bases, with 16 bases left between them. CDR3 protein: CASTPGWGGTEAFF. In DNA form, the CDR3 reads TGTGCCAGCACCCCCGGGTGGGGCGGCACTGAAGCTTTCTTT.

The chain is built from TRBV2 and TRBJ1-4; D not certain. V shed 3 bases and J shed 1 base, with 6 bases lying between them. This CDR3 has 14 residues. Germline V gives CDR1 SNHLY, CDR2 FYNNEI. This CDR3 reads CASSDYITNEKLFF. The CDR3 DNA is TGTGCCAGCAGTGATTATATAACTAATGAAAAACTGTTTTTT.

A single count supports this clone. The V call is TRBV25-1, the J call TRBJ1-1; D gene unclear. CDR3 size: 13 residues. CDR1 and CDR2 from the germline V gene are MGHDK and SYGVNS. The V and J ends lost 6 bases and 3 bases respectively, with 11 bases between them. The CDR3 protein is CASSRKVDTEAFF. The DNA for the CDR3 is TGTGCCAGCAGCAGGAAGGTGGACACTGAAGCTTTCTTT.

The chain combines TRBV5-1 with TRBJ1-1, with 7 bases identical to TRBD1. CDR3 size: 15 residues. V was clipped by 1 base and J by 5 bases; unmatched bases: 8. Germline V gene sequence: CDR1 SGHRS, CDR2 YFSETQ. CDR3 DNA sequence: TGCGCCAGCAGCTTGTGGACAGGAGTGTCGACTGAAGCTTTCTTT. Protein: CASSLWTGVSTEAFF.

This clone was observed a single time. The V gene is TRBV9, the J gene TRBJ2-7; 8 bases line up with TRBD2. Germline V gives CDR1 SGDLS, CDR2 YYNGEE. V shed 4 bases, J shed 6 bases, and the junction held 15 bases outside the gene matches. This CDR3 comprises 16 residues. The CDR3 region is CASSPRGAGVLGEQYF. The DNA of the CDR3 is TGTGCCAGCAGCCCCCGGGGAGCGGGAGTTCTGGGCGAGCAGTACTTC.

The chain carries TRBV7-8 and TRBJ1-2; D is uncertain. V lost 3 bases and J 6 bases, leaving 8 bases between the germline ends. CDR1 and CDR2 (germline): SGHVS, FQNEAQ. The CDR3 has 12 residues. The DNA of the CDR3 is TGTGCCAGCAGCTTGGGTGACAATGGCTACACCTTC. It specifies CASSLGDNGYTF.

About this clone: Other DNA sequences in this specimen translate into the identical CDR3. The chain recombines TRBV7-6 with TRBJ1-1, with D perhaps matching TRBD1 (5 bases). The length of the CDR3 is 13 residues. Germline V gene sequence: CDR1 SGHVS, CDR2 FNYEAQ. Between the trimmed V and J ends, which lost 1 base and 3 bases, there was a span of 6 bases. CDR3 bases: TGTGCCAGCAGCTTAGGACAGTACACTGAAGCTTTCTTT. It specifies CASSLGQYTEAFF. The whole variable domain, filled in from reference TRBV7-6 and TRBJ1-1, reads GAGVSQSPRYKVTKRGQDVALRCDPISGHVSLYWYRQALGQGPEFLTYFNYEAQQDKSGLPNDRFSAERPEGSISTLTIQRTEQRDSAMYRCASSLGQYTEAFFGQGTRLTVV.

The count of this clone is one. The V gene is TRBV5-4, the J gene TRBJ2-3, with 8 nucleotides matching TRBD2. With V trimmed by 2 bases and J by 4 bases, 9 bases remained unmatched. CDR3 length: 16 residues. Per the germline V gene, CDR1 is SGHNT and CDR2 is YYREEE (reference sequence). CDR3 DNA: TGTGCCAGCAGCTTTAGCCCCGGACTAGCTCCAGATACGCAGTATTTT. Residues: CASSFSPGLAPDTQYF. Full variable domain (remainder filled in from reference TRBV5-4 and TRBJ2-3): ETGVTQSPTHLIKTRGQQVTLRCSSQSGHNTVSWYQQALGQGPQFIFQYYREEENGRGNFPPRFSGLQFPNYSSELNVNALELDDSALYLCASSFSPGLAPDTQYFGPGTRLTVL.

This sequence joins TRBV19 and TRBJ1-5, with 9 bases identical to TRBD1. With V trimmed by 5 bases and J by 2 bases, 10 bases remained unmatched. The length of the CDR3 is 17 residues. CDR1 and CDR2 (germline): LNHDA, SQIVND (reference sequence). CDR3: CASSPRQGDHGNQPQHF. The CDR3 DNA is TGTGCCAGTAGTCCCCGACAGGGGGACCATGGCAATCAGCCCCAGCATTTT.

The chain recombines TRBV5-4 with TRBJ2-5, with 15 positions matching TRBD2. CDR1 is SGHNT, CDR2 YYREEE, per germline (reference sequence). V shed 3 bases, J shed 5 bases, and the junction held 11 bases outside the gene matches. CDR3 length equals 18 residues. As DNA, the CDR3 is TGTGCCAGCAGCTCGGGGGGACTAGCGGGGGGAACAGGCGAGACCCAGTACTTC. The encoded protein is CASSSGGLAGGTGETQYF.

Here the CDR3 reads CASSPSSGVDTEAFF. CDR3 sequence (DNA): TGCGCCAGCAGCCCCTCGTCGGGGGTAGATACTGAAGCTTTCTTT. J is TRBJ1-1 and V is TRBV5-1; tentative D call: TRBD1 (5 bases). Trimming took 4 bases from V and 5 from J, leaving 18 bases between them. Germline lookup yields CDR1 SGHRS and CDR2 YFSETQ. The CDR3 sequence is 15 residues long.

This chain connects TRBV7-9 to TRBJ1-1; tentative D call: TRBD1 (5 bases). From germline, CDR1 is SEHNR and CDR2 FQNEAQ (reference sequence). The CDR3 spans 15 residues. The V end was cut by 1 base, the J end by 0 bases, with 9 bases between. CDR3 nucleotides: TGTGCCAGCAGCTTAGGGGGGGTAATGAACACTGAAGCTTTCTTT. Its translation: CASSLGGVMNTEAFF.

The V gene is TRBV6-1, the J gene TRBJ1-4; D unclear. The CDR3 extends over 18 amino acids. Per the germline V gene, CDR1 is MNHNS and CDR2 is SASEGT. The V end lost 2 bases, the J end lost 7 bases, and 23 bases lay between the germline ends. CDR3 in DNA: TGTGCCAGCAGTGAAAAGGTTGCGGGAGGGAAGCTTTTTGAAAAACTGTTTTTT. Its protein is CASSEKVAGGKLFEKLFF.